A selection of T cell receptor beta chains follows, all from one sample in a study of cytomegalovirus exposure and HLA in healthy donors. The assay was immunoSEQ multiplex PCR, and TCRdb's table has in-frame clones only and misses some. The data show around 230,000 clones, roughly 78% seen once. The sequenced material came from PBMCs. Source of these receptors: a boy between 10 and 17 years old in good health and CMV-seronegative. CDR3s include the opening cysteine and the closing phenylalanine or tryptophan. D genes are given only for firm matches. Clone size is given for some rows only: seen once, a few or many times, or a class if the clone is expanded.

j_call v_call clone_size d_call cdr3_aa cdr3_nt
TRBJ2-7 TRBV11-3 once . CASSLGGPPNEQYF TGTGCCAGCAGCTTAGGCGGGCCGCCCAACGAGCAGTACTTC
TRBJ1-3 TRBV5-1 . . CASSLIRGFSGNTIYF TGCGCCAGCAGTCTCATAAGAGGCTTCTCTGGAAACACCATATATTTT
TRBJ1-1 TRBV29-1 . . CSVGQVMNTEAFF TGCAGCGTTGGACAGGTCATGAACACTGAAGCTTTCTTT
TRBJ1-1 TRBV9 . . CASSPRENTEAFF TGTGCCAGCAGCCCCAGGGAGAACACTGAAGCTTTCTTT
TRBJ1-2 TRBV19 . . CASSTKGHRYGYTF TGTGCCAGTAGTACCAAGGGACACCGGTATGGCTACACCTTC
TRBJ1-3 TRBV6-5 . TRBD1 CASSTGGYGNTIYF TGTGCCAGCAGTACAGGGGGCTATGGAAACACCATATATTTT
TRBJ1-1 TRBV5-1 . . CASSWGGEGTEAFF TGCGCCAGCAGCTGGGGGGGCGAGGGCACTGAAGCTTTCTTT
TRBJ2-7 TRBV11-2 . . CASSLGGGLRVLEQYF TGTGCCAGCAGCTTAGGGGGTGGACTCCGGGTTTTAGAGCAGTACTTC
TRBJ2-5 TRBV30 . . CAWSAGVQETQYF TGTGCCTGGAGTGCCGGGGTCCAAGAGACCCAGTACTTC
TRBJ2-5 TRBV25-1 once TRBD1 CASHKAGGQETQYF TGTGCCAGCCATAAGGCAGGGGGCCAAGAGACCCAGTACTTC
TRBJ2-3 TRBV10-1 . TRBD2 CASSPGLAGGQPDTQYF TGCGCCAGCAGTCCCGGACTAGCGGGGGGGCAGCCAGATACGCAGTATTTT
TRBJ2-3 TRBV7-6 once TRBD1 CASRWTGTGTDTQYF TGTGCCAGCAGATGGACAGGGACGGGCACAGATACGCAGTATTTT
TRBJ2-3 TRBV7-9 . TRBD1 CASSDRYGQGSTDTQYF TGTGCCAGCAGTGATCGGTACGGACAGGGGAGCACAGATACGCAGTATTTT
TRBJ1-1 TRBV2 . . CASSEIGGTEAFF TGTGCCAGCAGTGAAATAGGGGGCACTGAAGCTTTCTTT
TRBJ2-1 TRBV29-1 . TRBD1 CSVRNRGDGEQFF TGCAGCGTACGGAACAGGGGGGACGGAGAGCAGTTCTTC
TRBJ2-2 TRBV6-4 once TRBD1 CASGRRQGINTGELFF TGTGCCAGCGGGCGCCGACAGGGGATCAACACCGGGGAGCTGTTTTTT
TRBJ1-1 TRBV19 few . CASRTGGHTEAFF TGTGCCAGTAGAACGGGGGGCCACACTGAAGCTTTCTTT
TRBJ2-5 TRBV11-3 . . CASSLGSQETQYF TGTGCCAGCAGCTTGGGCAGCCAAGAGACCCAGTACTTC
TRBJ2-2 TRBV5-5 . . CASSWASVGELFF TGTGCCAGCAGCTGGGCTAGCGTCGGGGAGCTGTTTTTT
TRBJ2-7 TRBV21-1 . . CASSTSWDRRNYEQYF TGTGCCAGCAGCACCTCGTGGGACAGGAGAAACTACGAGCAGTACTTC
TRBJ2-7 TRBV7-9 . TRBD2 CASSLASGAYEQYF TGTGCCAGCAGCTTGGCTAGCGGGGCCTACGAGCAGTACTTC
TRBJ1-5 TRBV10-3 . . CATTSGGNQPQHF TGTGCCACCACGTCGGGTGGAAATCAGCCCCAGCATTTT
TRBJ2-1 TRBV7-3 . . CASSSPSGTPTYNEQFF TGTGCCAGCAGCTCCCCCTCCGGGACACCAACCTACAATGAGCAGTTCTTC
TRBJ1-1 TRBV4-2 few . CASSQIRANTEAFF TGTGCCAGCAGCCAAATAAGAGCGAACACTGAAGCTTTCTTT
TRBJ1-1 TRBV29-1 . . CSVLRVMNTEAFF TGCAGCGTCCTTCGGGTAATGAACACTGAAGCTTTCTTT
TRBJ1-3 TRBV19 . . CASSEGFNSGNTIYF TGTGCCAGTAGTGAGGGCTTTAACTCTGGAAACACCATATATTTT
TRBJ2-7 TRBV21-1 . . CASSPASTSRPYEQYF TGTGCCAGCAGCCCGGCGTCAACTAGCAGACCCTACGAGCAGTACTTC
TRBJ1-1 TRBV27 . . CASSSTVTNTEAFF TGTGCCAGCAGTTCCACAGTTACGAACACTGAAGCTTTCTTT
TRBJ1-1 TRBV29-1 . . CSVGMRVRTEAFF TGCAGCGTTGGGATGAGGGTCCGCACTGAAGCTTTCTTT
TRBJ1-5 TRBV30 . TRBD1 CAWSVRRTGNQPQHF TGTGCCTGGAGTGTAAGAAGGACAGGGAATCAGCCCCAGCATTTT
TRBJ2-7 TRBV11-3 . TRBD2 CASSYDLGLAGSGYEQYF TGTGCCAGCAGCTACGATCTGGGACTAGCGGGATCGGGTTACGAGCAGTACTTC